This TCR beta chain was profiled in a study of T-cell reconstitution after alpha-beta-depleted transplantation in children. Library preparation (for TCRbeta) was performed with unique molecular identifiers. Via MiXCR, TCRdb re-called the PCR reads, giving one row per CDR3 protein. Among around 600,000 distinct CDR3 sequences listed, around a sixth were seen once. This clonotype was counted at least ten times. Sequences were derived from PBMCs from the stem cell graft donor, sampled from the stem cell graft. The receptor was isolated from a human donor who donated a stem cell graft to a child with acute myeloid leukemia.

The chain's CDR3 is CASSERQEGKLFF. In nucleotides, the CDR3 is TGCGCCAGCAGTGAGCGGCAGGAGGGAAAACTGTTTTTT. The chain carries TRBV10-1 and TRBJ1-4; D ambiguous. Per germline, CDR1 WNHNN and CDR2 SYGVQD (reference sequence). V was clipped by 2 bases and J by 10 bases, with 11 bases between them. The CDR3 contains 13 residues.